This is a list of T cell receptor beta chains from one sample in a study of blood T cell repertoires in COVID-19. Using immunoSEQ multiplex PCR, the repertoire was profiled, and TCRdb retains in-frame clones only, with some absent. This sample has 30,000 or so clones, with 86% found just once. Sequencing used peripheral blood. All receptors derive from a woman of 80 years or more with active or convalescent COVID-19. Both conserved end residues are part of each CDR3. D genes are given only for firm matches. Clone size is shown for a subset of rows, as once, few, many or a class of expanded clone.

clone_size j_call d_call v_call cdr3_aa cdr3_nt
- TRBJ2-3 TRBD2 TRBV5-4 CASSFLAGGLDTQYF TGTGCCAGCAGCTTTCTAGCGGGAGGGTTGGATACGCAGTATTTT
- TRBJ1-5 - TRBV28 CASSLSTGRAWHF TGTGCCAGCAGTCTTTCAACAGGAAGGGCCTGGCATTTT
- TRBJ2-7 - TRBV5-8 CASSRTVTYEQYF TGTGCCAGCAGCAGGACAGTCACCTACGAGCAGTACTTC
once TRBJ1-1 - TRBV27 CASSRGNTEAFF TGTGCCAGCTCCAGGGGAAACACTGAAGCTTTCTTT
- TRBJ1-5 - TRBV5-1 CASSLEGYSNQPQHF TGCGCCAGCAGCTTGGAGGGGTATAGCAATCAGCCCCAGCATTTT
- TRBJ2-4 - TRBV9 CASSPGGGGNIQYF TGTGCCAGCAGCCCTGGAGGGGGGGGGAACATTCAGTACTTC
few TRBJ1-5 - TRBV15 CATSRGRGRQPQHF TGTGCCACCAGCAGAGGCCGAGGCCGGCAGCCCCAGCATTTT
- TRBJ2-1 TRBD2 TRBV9 CASSPTSGTYNEQFF TGTGCCAGCAGCCCCACTAGCGGCACCTACAATGAGCAGTTCTTC
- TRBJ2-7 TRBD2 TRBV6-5 CASSPAGGLRYEQYF TGTGCCAGCAGCCCAGCGGGAGGCCTCCGCTACGAGCAGTACTTC
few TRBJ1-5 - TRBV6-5 CASSSGGNQPQHF TGTGCCAGCAGTTCAGGGGGCAATCAGCCCCAGCATTTT
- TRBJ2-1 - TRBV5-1 CASSGVGGQSDEQFF TGCGCCAGCAGCGGGGTGGGGGGACAGTCCGATGAGCAGTTCTTC
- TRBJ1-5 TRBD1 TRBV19 CASTGTGGRQPQHF TGTGCCAGTACCGGGACAGGGGGCAGGCAGCCCCAGCATTTT
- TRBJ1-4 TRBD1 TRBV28 CASNLGGQNEKLFF TGTGCCAGCAACCTAGGGGGCCAGAATGAAAAACTGTTTTTT
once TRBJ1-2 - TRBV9 CASGKEETNYGYTF TGTGCCAGCGGGAAGGAGGAAACTAACTATGGCTACACCTTC
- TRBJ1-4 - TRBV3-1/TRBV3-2 CASSQGAQATNEKLFF TGTGCCAGCAGCCAGGGGGCCCAGGCAACTAATGAAAAACTGTTTTTT
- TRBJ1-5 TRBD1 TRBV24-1 CATSGSPGQGKGGNQPQHF TGTGCCACCAGTGGCTCCCCCGGACAGGGAAAAGGTGGCAATCAGCCCCAGCATTTT
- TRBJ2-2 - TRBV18 CASSPKVASTNTGELFF TGTGCCAGCTCACCAAAGGTGGCTAGCACAAACACCGGGGAGCTGTTTTTT
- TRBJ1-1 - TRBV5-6 CASSPINSNTEAFF TGTGCCAGCAGCCCAATTAACAGCAACACTGAAGCTTTCTTT
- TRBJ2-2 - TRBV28 CASKAGGANTGELFF TGTGCCTCTAAAGCGGGTGGGGCGAACACCGGGGAGCTGTTTTTT
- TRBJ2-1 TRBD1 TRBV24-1 CATSDGDRRDEQFF TGTGCCACCAGTGATGGGGACAGGCGGGATGAGCAGTTCTTC
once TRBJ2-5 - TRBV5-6 CASSFGPQGVFETQYF TGTGCCAGCAGCTTCGGGCCACAGGGAGTTTTCGAGACCCAGTACTTC
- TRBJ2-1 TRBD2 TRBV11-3 CASSLGDLAGGSYNEQFF TGTGCCAGCAGCTTAGGGGACCTAGCGGGGGGCTCCTACAATGAGCAGTTCTTC
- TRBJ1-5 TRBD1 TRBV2 CASSLPGQGAFQPQHF TGTGCCAGCAGTCTACCGGGACAGGGGGCTTTTCAGCCCCAGCATTTT
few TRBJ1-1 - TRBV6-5 CASSWTRDTEAFF TGTGCCAGCAGTTGGACTAGGGACACTGAAGCTTTCTTT
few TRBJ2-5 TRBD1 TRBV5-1 CASSGTGTGETQYF TGCGCCAGCAGCGGGACCGGGACAGGGGAGACCCAGTACTTC
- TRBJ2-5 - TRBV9 CASSVEVGAQQETQYF TGTGCCAGCAGCGTAGAAGTGGGGGCCCAACAAGAGACCCAGTACTTC
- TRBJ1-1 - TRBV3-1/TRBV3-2 CASSQVGVKGGNTEAFF TGTGCCAGCAGCCAAGTCGGGGTGAAGGGAGGGAACACTGAAGCTTTCTTT
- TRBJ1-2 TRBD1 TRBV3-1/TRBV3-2 CASSLHSDRGIAYTF TGTGCCAGCAGCCTCCACTCGGACAGGGGAATTGCCTACACCTTC
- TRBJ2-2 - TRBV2 CASSERTNTGELFF TGTGCCAGCAGTGAGCGGACGAACACCGGGGAGCTGTTTTTT
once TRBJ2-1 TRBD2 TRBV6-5 CASTTAASGRDAFF TGTGCCAGCACTACCGCGGCTAGCGGGAGAGACGCGTTCTTC
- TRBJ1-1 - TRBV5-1 CASSAGHSLNTEAFF TGCGCCAGCAGCGCCGGACACAGCTTGAACACTGAAGCTTTCTTT
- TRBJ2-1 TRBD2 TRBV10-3 CAISENRVAGGHNEQFF TGTGCCATCAGTGAAAACAGGGTGGCGGGAGGCCACAATGAGCAGTTCTTC
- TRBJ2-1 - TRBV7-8 CASSPTRDPFNEQFF TGTGCCAGCAGCCCCACCCGGGATCCCTTCAATGAGCAGTTCTTC
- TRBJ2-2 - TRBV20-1 CSASQGAGELFF TGCAGTGCTAGTCAGGGCGCCGGGGAGCTGTTTTTT
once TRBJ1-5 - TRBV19 CASRRGDSNQPQHF TGTGCCAGTCGGCGGGGAGATAGCAATCAGCCCCAGCATTTT
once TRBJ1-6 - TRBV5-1 CASSPDSTNSPLHF TGCGCCAGCAGCCCCGACAGTACGAATTCACCCCTCCACTTT
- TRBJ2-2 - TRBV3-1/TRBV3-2 CASSQSSGELFF TGTGCCAGCAGCCAAAGCTCTGGGGAGCTGTTTTTT
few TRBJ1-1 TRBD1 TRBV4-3 CASSHVGQGPAFF TGCGCCAGCAGCCATGTGGGACAGGGGCCAGCTTTCTTT
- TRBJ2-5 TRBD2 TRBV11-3 CASSSLTGTSYETQYF TGTGCCAGCAGCTCCTTAACCGGGACTAGCTACGAGACCCAGTACTTC
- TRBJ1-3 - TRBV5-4 CASSVATGGRAGNTIYF TGTGCCAGCAGCGTGGCCACAGGTGGCAGGGCTGGAAACACCATATATTTT
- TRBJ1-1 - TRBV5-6 CASSLLGRLNTEAFF TGTGCCAGCAGCCTTCTGGGGCGGTTGAACACTGAAGCTTTCTTT
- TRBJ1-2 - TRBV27 CASSLSTTDRGHGYTF TGTGCCAGCAGTTTATCGACAACGGACAGAGGGCATGGCTACACCTTC
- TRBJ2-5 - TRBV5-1 CASSLDTGKETQYF TGCGCCAGCAGCTTGGATACAGGGAAAGAGACCCAGTACTTC
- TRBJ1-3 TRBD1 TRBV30 CACRGQFSGNTIYF TGTGCCTGCAGGGGACAGTTCTCTGGAAACACCATATATTTT
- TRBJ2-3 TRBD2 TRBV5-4 CASSQTSGRVADTQYF TGTGCCAGCAGCCAAACTAGCGGGAGGGTGGCAGATACGCAGTATTTT
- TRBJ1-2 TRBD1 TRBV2 CASSTGQSYGYTF TGTGCCAGCAGCACGGGACAGAGCTATGGCTACACCTTC
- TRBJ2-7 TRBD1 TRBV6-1 CASSDRQGAFWEQYF TGTGCCAGCAGTGATCGACAGGGAGCGTTCTGGGAGCAGTACTTC
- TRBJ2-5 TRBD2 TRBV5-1 CASSRTGTTSPQETQYF TGCGCCAGCAGCCGAACGGGGACTACGAGCCCACAAGAGACCCAGTACTTC
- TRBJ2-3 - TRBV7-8 CASSLASLASTDTQYF TGTGCCAGCAGCTTAGCGTCACTAGCCAGCACAGATACGCAGTATTTT
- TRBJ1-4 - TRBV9 CASSDRQTGWGRGEKLFF TGTGCCAGCAGCGATAGACAAACAGGGTGGGGAAGAGGTGAAAAACTGTTTTTT
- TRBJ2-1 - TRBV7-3 CASSSRRGLGGSGGNEQFF TGTGCCAGCAGCTCCCGCCGTGGTCTCGGGGGTTCAGGGGGGAATGAGCAGTTCTTC
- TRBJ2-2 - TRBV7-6 CASSLEQGFNTGELFF TGTGCCAGCAGCTTAGAGCAGGGTTTTAACACCGGGGAGCTGTTTTTT